These 18 T cell receptor beta chains share one sample of origin, sequenced in a study of T cells after yellow fever vaccination. Each CDR3 protein gets one entry after TCRdb re-called the 5' RACE reads with MiXCR. The sample gives 300,000 or so distinct CDR3 sequences, around 9.3% of which show up once; over 3% is in the top ten. The material was CD4+ T cells sorted from PBMCs, obtained 5 days after the yellow fever booster vaccination. The receptors derive from a man younger than 35 who received the YFV17D yellow fever vaccine.

This clonotype was counted only a few times. The chain joins TRBV6-2 or TRBV6-3 to TRBJ1-5; weak D call: TRBD1 (6 bases). The CDR3 has 15 amino acids. CDR1 MNHEY and CDR2 SVGEGT come from the germline V gene. V lost 6 bases and J 7 bases, leaving 19 bases between the germline ends. The CDR3 here is CASRSEDRPRQPQHF. The CDR3 DNA is TGTGCCAGCAGATCCGAGGACAGACCTCGGCAGCCCCAGCATTTT.

This clonotype occurred a few times. The rearrangement uses TRBV5-1 and TRBJ2-6, with D perhaps TRBD1 (6 bases). Germline-derived CDR1 and CDR2 are SGHRS and YFSETQ. The V end lost 5 bases, the J end lost 0 bases, and 12 bases lay between the germline ends. The CDR3 is 16 amino acids. The CDR3 bases are TGCGCCAGCAGTCTCGACAGGACCTCTGGGGCCAACGTCCTGACTTTC. Translated: CASSLDRTSGANVLTF.

CDR3 region: CSVGPGWTVSYNEQFF. The CDR3, as DNA: TGCAGCGTTGGGCCCGGATGGACAGTTTCCTACAATGAGCAGTTCTTC. V and J are TRBV29-1 and TRBJ2-1, with a tentative D call TRBD1 (6 bases). V was clipped by 4 bases and J by 1 base, with 17 bases between them. The CDR3 is 16 residues long. Germline V gene data show CDR1 as SQVTM and CDR2 as ANQGSEA.

V gene TRBV5-1 combines with J gene TRBJ1-1; D remains ambiguous. The V gene lost 6 bases and the J gene lost 0 bases, with 12 bases spanning the gap. The germline gives CDR1 SGHRS, CDR2 YFSETQ. The CDR3 has 14 residues. The CDR3 is CASTWSMMNTEAFF. The CDR3 nucleotides read TGCGCCAGCACCTGGTCCATGATGAACACTGAAGCTTTCTTT.

This clonotype was seen a handful of times. The rearrangement uses TRBV4-3 and TRBJ2-7; D possibly corresponds to TRBD1 (6 bases). CDR1 is LGHNA, CDR2 YSLEER, per germline. The CDR3 length is 12 residues. The V gene lost 2 bases and the J gene lost 6 bases, with 8 bases spanning the gap. CDR3 loop: CASSQTGLEQYF. The CDR3 nucleotides read TGCGCCAGCAGCCAAACAGGGCTCGAGCAGTACTTC.

By share, this clonotype counts as medium-sized. This chain links TRBV5-1 with TRBJ2-5, with D possibly matching TRBD1 (5 bases). CDR3 length: 13 residues. The germline V and J ends were trimmed by 0 bases and 7 bases, with 10 bases remaining between them. Per the germline V gene, CDR1 is SGHRS and CDR2 is YFSETQ. Written as DNA, the CDR3 is TGCGCCAGCAGCTTGGACCTGCAGGGGACCCAGTACTTC. This translates into CASSLDLQGTQYF. Using reference TRBV5-1 and TRBJ2-5 for the parts outside the CDR3, the full variable domain is KAGVTQTPRYLIKTRGQQVTLSCSPISGHRSVSWYQQTPGQGLQFLFEYFSETQRNKGNFPGRFSGRQFSNSRSEMNVSTLELGDSALYLCASSLDLQGTQYFGPGTRLLVL.

This clonotype has ten or more counts. This sequence joins TRBV7-9 and TRBJ1-1, with 7 bases identical to TRBD1. J gave up 1 base and V 5 bases, and 4 bases lay outside the gene matches. CDR3 length: 14 amino acids. Germline V CDR1 and CDR2: SEHNR, FQNEAQ (reference sequence). As DNA, the CDR3 is TGTGCCAGCAGCCACAGGGGCGCGAACACTGAAGCTTTCTTT. This translates into CASSHRGANTEAFF.

This clonotype showed up many times. J is TRBJ1-5 and V is TRBV6-5; D remains ambiguous. Germline V gene data show CDR1 as MNHEY and CDR2 as SVGAGI. V lost 2 bases and J 6 bases, leaving 8 bases between the germline ends. The CDR3 has 13 residues. The CDR3 DNA reads as TGTGCCAGCAGTTACACCAAGGGTCAGCCCCAGCATTTT. It encodes CASSYTKGQPQHF.

The chain carries TRBV6-1 and TRBJ2-7, with D possibly called TRBD1 or TRBD2 (5 bases each). Trimming removed 3 bases at V and 4 bases at J, with 10 bases between. The CDR3 has 13 amino acids. Germline CDR1 reads MNHNS; CDR2 reads SASEGT. CDR3 DNA sequence: TGTGCCAGCAGTGAGGGGGATTTTTACGAGCAGTACTTC. Its protein product is CASSEGDFYEQYF.

This clonotype has more than one count but fewer than ten. The chain joins TRBV15 to TRBJ2-2; tentatively, D is TRBD2 (6 bases). Trimming pared 6 bases from V and 6 bases from J, leaving 23 bases between. This CDR3 contains 17 residues. Germline CDR1 is LNHNV and CDR2 is YYDKDF (reference sequence). The CDR3, as DNA: TGTGCCACCAGGGCGCAGTCGGGGCTCGGGGGTTCCGGGGAGCTGTTTTTT. Amino acids: CATRAQSGLGGSGELFF. The full variable domain, its missing parts supplied by reference TRBV15 and TRBJ2-2, is DAMVIQNPRYQVTQFGKPVTLSCSQTLNHNVMYWYQQKSSQAPKLLFHYYDKDFNNEADTPDNFQSRRPNTSFCFLDIRSPGLGDTAMYLCATRAQSGLGGSGELFFGEGSRLTVL.

This clonotype was counted ten times or more. The chain is built from TRBV5-1 and TRBJ2-1; 14 bases match TRBD2. V lost 4 bases and J lost 10; bases outside the gene matches: 7. Germline CDR1 and CDR2: SGHRS and YFSETQ. The CDR3 extends over 15 amino acids. CDR3 DNA: TGCGCCAGCAGCCAGGGACTAGCGGGGGAGGGGGAGCAGTTCTTC. As protein: CASSQGLAGEGEQFF. The full variable domain, its missing parts supplied by reference TRBV5-1 and TRBJ2-1, is KAGVTQTPRYLIKTRGQQVTLSCSPISGHRSVSWYQQTPGQGLQFLFEYFSETQRNKGNFPGRFSGRQFSNSRSEMNVSTLELGDSALYLCASSQGLAGEGEQFFGPGTRLTVL.

The J gene is TRBJ2-2, the V gene TRBV10-3, with 8 positions matching TRBD1. V gave up 6 bases and J gave up 1 base; unmatched junction bases: 1. This CDR3 is built from 14 residues. Germline V CDR1 and CDR2: ENHRY, SYGVKD. CDR3 residues: CAIRQGVNTGELFF. CDR3 bases: TGTGCCATCAGACAGGGGGTGAACACCGGGGAGCTGTTTTTT.

The chain joins TRBV5-1 to TRBJ1-2; D is unresolved. The germline CDR1 and CDR2 sequences are SGHRS and YFSETQ. V was clipped by 0 bases and J by 0 bases, with 6 bases between them. There are 14 residues in the CDR3. The CDR3 here is CASSLGAANYGYTF. The CDR3 region has the DNA TGCGCCAGCAGCTTGGGGGCAGCTAACTATGGCTACACCTTC. Combining the CDR3 with reference TRBV5-1 and TRBJ1-2 gives the whole variable domain KAGVTQTPRYLIKTRGQQVTLSCSPISGHRSVSWYQQTPGQGLQFLFEYFSETQRNKGNFPGRFSGRQFSNSRSEMNVSTLELGDSALYLCASSLGAANYGYTFGSGTRLTVV.

The chain uses TRBV12-3 or TRBV12-4 and TRBJ1-3, with unresolved D. There are 14 residues in the CDR3. V gave up 0 bases and J gave up 2 bases, with 5 bases separating them. The CDR3 protein is CASSLAGAGNTIYF. The CDR3 DNA reads TGTGCCAGCAGTTTAGCCGGCGCTGGAAACACCATATATTTT.

V is TRBV3-1 and J is TRBJ2-6; unclear D gene. This CDR3 contains 13 residues. The V end lost 8 bases, the J end lost 4 bases, and 9 bases lay between the germline ends. Germline values: CDR1 LGHDT, CDR2 YNNKEL (reference sequence). In DNA form, the CDR3 reads TGTGCCAGCGGGCCCTCAGGGGCCAACGTCCTGACTTTC. Its translation: CASGPSGANVLTF.

With respect to this clonotype: Just one base apart from a much larger clone, this may be a read error. V usage is TRBV7-3 and J usage is TRBJ2-2, with 8 nucleotides matching TRBD2. The CDR3 runs to 15 residues. Germline CDR1 SGHTA, CDR2 FQGTGA. CDR3 in DNA: TGTGCCAGCAGCAGCGCGGGGGGTAGGACCGGGCAGCTGTTTTTT. The encoded protein is CASSSAGGRTGQLFF.

This clonotype showed up just a few times. This chain joins TRBV2 and TRBJ2-7; 10 bases line up with TRBD2. V shed 6 bases, J shed 8 bases, and the junction held 10 bases outside the gene matches. The CDR3 extends over 14 amino acids. Germline CDR1 reads SNHLY; CDR2 reads FYNNEI. This CDR3 is CASRTGLATFKQYF. CDR3 nucleotides: TGTGCCAGCAGGACGGGACTAGCGACCTTTAAGCAGTACTTC. The full variable domain, completed using reference TRBV2 and TRBJ2-7, is EPEVTQTPSHQVTQMGQEVILRCVPISNHLYFYWYRQILGQKVEFLVSFYNNEISEKSEIFDDQFSVERPDGSNFTLKIRSTKLEDSAMYFCASRTGLATFKQYFGPGTRLTVT.

This clonotype was seen a handful of times. V usage is TRBV20-1 and J usage is TRBJ1-1, with D possibly matching TRBD1 (6 bases). In germline, CDR1 is DFQATT, CDR2 SNEGSKA (reference sequence). V was shortened by 7 bases and J by 4 bases, with 16 bases between the two germline ends. The CDR3 loop spans 13 amino acids. This CDR3 is CSGDIGKGTEAFF. CDR3 coding DNA: TGCAGTGGGGACATTGGAAAGGGCACTGAAGCTTTCTTT.